This T cell receptor beta chain emerged from a study of CD8+ T cells in alopecia areata. Study results and limitations: Lesional scalp displayed greater clonality than normal scalp, most notably in alopecia totalis/universalis.

Sequencing templates came from extracted RNA that was reverse transcribed into cDNA. Method: immunoSEQ multiplex PCR; TCRdb's copy keeps in-frame clones and lacks some. Of around 160,000 clones in the sample, around 59% were seen once. Documented treatment: oral pan-JAK inhibitor, 5-10 mg twice daily. Alopecia areata patients gave lesional scalp punch biopsies and peripheral blood samples. Points on this clone: Its antigen remains unidentified.

Germline V CDR1 and CDR2: SGHRS, YFSETQ. The V and J ends lost 4 bases and 3 bases respectively, with 14 bases between them. The CDR3 totals 16 residues. The receptor was isolated from a human donor with alopecia areata. The sequencing used CD4+ T cells sorted from blood, collected at week 24, from a patient treated with tofacitinib. V and J are TRBV5-1 and TRBJ2-6; D may be TRBD1 (5 bases). The CDR3 DNA reads as TGCGCCAGCAGCCCATTTTCAGGGATTGGGGCCAACGTCCTGACTTTC. This gives the protein CASSPFSGIGANVLTF.